The clone carrying this T cell receptor beta chain has a handful of counts. Its antigen is still unknown. Not a single patient had been given any form of treatment at any point before undergoing thyroid surgery. As handled by the study authors: Between-group CDR3 differences, defined by clinicopathological status, yielded a distant-metastasis classifier for papillary thyroid cancer. TCRdb re-called the PCR reads via MiXCR. The V and J calls were not made by the authors but by TCRdb's processing. The profile shows tens of thousands of clones, about 26% of them singletons. This sample was taken from a study of metastatic and nonmetastatic thyroid tumors. The wider study: Across blood and tumor or nodule tissue, repertoires from malignant and benign thyroid patients were compared with one another.

The CDR3 loop spans 15 amino acids. CDR1 is LNHNV and CDR2 is YYDKDF in the germline V gene (reference sequence). Trimming at V came to 6 bases and at J to 5 bases, leaving 10 bases not matched to a gene. Regarding the study as a whole: Across blood and tumor, TCR beta diversity in malignant thyroid tumors was reportedly significantly higher than in benign nodules.

The TCR was taken from a female donor with papillary thyroid cancer or a benign thyroid nodule (not recorded which). Some clones in this sample may be carry-over from other donors' samples. This rearrangement joins TRBV15 to TRBJ1-5; 7 positions match TRBD1. The source material was blood. Here the CDR3 DNA reads TGTGCCACCAGAGGAAGGGGGCGCCGAGATCAGCCCCAGCATTTT. Protein: CATRGRGRRDQPQHF. Supplemented by reference TRBV15 and TRBJ1-5, the full variable domain reads DAMVIQNPRYQVTQFGKPVTLSCSQTLNHNVMYWYQQKSSQAPKLLFHYYDKDFNNEADTPDNFQSRRPNTSFCFLDIRSPGLGDTAMYLCATRGRGRRDQPQHFGDGTRLSIL.